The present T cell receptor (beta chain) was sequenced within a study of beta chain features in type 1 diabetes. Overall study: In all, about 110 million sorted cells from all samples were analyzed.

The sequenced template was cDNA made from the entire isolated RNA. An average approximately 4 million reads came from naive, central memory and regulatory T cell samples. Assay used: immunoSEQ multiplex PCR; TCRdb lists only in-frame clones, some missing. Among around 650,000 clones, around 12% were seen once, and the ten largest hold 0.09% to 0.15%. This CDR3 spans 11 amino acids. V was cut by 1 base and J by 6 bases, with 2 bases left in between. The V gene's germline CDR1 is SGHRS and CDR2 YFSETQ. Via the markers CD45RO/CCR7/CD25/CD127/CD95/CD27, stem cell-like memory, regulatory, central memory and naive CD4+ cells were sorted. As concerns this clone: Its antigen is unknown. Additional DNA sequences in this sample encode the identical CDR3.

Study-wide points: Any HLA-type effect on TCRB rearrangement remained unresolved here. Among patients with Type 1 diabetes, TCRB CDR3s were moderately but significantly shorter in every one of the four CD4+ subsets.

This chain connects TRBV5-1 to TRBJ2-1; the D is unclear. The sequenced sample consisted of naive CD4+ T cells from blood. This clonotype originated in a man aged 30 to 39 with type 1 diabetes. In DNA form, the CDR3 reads TGCGCCAGCAGCTTGACCAATGAGCAGTTCTTC. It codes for CASSLTNEQFF.